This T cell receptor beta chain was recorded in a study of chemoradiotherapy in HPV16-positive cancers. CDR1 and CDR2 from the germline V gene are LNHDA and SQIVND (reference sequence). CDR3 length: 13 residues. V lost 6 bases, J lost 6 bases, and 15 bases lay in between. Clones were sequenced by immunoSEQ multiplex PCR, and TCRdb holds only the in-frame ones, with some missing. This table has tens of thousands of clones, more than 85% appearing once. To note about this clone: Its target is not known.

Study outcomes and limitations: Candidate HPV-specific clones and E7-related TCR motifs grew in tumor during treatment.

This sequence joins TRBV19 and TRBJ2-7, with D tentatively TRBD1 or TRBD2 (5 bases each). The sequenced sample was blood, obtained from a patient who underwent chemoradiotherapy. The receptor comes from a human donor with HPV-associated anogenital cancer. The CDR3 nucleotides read TGTGCCAGTAGCCAGGGTATTGGGAGCGAGCAGTACTTC. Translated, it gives CASSQGIGSEQYF.